This T cell receptor beta chain was identified in a study of OX40 agonist ivuxolimab in advanced cancers. Findings of the study overall: There were, on average, more expanded clones in CD8+ T cells than in CD4+. Low clonal expansion, among the lowest seen, marked partial responders at 0.1-3.0 mg/kg.

CDR3 length: 13 residues. From germline, CDR1 is MNHNS and CDR2 SASEGT. Trimming took off 9 bases at V and 4 bases at J, with 12 bases between the two ends. For this clone: The antigen remains unidentified.

Sequenced by immunoSEQ multiplex PCR; TCRdb stores in-frame clones only, minus some. The sample carries some 130,000 clones, less than 95% recorded once. The starting material was CD4+ or CD8+ T cells sorted from blood, obtained in a trial of the OX40 agonist ivuxolimab. The rearrangement joins TRBV6-1 to TRBJ1-4; D is perhaps TRBD1 (5 bases). The TCR was taken from an adult with an advanced solid tumor such as melanoma, head and neck, liver or kidney cancer. CDR3 residues: CARGDSYNEKLFF. CDR3 in DNA: TGTGCCAGGGGTGACAGTTATAATGAAAAACTGTTTTTT.